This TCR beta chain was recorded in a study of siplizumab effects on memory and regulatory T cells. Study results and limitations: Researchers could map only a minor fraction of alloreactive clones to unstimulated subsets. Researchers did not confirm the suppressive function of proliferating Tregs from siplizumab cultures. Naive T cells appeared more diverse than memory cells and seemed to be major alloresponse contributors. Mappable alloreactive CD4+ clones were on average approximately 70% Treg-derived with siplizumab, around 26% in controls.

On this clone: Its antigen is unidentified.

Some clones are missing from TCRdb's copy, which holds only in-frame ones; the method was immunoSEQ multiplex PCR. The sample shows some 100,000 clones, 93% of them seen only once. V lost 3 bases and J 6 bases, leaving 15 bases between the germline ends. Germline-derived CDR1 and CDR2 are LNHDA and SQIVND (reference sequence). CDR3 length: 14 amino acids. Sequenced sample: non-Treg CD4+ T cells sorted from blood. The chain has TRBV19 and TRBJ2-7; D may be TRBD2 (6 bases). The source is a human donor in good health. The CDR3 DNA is TGTGCCAGTAGTATCGGGGGAGGCCCGGGCGAGCAGTACTTC. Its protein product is CASSIGGGPGEQYF.